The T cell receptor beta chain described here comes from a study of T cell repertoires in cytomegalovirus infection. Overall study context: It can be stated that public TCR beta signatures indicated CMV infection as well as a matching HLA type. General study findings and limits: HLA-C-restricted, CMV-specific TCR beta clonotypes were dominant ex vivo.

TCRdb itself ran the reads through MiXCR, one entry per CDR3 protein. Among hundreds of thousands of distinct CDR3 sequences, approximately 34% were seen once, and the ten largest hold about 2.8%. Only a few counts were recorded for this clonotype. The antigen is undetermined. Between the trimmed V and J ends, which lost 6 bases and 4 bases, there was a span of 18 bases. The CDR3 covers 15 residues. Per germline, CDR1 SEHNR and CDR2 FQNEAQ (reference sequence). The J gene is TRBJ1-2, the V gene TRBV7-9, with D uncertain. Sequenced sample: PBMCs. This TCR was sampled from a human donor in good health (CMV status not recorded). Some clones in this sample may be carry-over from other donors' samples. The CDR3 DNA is TGTGCCAGCAGTTTACTACAAGCAGACTCCTATGGCTACACCTTC. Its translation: CASSLLQADSYGYTF.